Sequencing of this T cell receptor beta chain was carried out in a study of T cell changes during pregnancy in multiple sclerosis. The assay was immunoSEQ multiplex PCR, and TCRdb's table has in-frame clones only and misses some. In the table there are some 52,000 clones, almost 95% of which are singletons. Losses at the gene ends were 5 bases for V and 7 bases for J; bases not matched to a gene: 9. Germline lookup yields CDR1 SGHNT and CDR2 YYREEE (reference sequence). The CDR3 is 15 residues long. The sequence was obtained from a female donor with multiple sclerosis, enrolled in a pregnancy study. The chain recombines TRBV5-4 with TRBJ1-6; TRBD1 matches 7 bases. The starting material was CD4+ T cells from peripheral blood mononuclear cells, obtained in the third trimester of pregnancy. The CDR3 nucleotides are TGTGCCAGCAGTTCAGGGGGATACGTCAATTCACCCCTCCACTTT. This sequence encodes CASSSGGYVNSPLHF.